Listed below are T cell receptor beta chains from one sample, sequenced in a study of OX40 agonist ivuxolimab in advanced cancers. Sequencing used immunoSEQ multiplex PCR; TCRdb keeps in-frame clones, though not all of them. Among tens of thousands of clones listed, about 93% were seen once. The sample here was CD4+ or CD8+ T cells sorted from blood, taken in a trial of the OX40 agonist ivuxolimab. The receptors were sampled from an adult with an advanced solid tumor such as melanoma, head and neck, liver or kidney cancer. The CDR3 runs from the conserved cysteine through the conserved F or W. The D gene is left open where the match is weak. Part of the rows lack a size; the others show once, few, many or a class for expanded clones.

DNA | CDR3 | length | size | J | V | D
TGTGCCAGCAGCTTAAATCGGCTAGCGGGAGGGCCTCAGGAGACCCAGTACTTC | CASSLNRLAGGPQETQYF | 18 | . | TRBJ2-5 | TRBV11-2 | TRBD2
TGTGCCAGCAGCCAGAACCTGGGGACTGAAGCTTTCTTT | CASSQNLGTEAFF | 13 | few | TRBJ1-1 | TRBV7-3 | .
TGTGCCAGCAGTTTCGGACAGTCCTACGAGCAGTACTTC | CASSFGQSYEQYF | 13 | . | TRBJ2-7 | TRBV27 | .
TGTGCCAGCAGTTTAGGACAGGTTATGGAGCCCCAGCATTTT | CASSLGQVMEPQHF | 14 | . | TRBJ1-5 | TRBV28 | TRBD1
TGTGCCAGTAGCTTAACAGGGTTTGGAGGAAACACCATATATTTT | CASSLTGFGGNTIYF | 15 | . | TRBJ1-3 | TRBV19 | .
TGTGCCAGCGGACAGAGCTATGGCTACACCTTC | CASGQSYGYTF | 11 | . | TRBJ1-2 | TRBV25-1 | .
TGTGCCAGCAGCCCCGAGACAGGGCGGAATGAAAAACTGTTTTTT | CASSPETGRNEKLFF | 15 | . | TRBJ1-4 | TRBV9 | TRBD1
TGTGCCAGCAGGGTAGGACAGGGTGGGGCCTATGGCTACACCTTC | CASRVGQGGAYGYTF | 15 | . | TRBJ1-2 | TRBV6-1 | TRBD1
TGTGCCAGCAGTTTCGGACAGTCAGACGGCTACACCTTC | CASSFGQSDGYTF | 13 | . | TRBJ1-2 | TRBV27 | .
TGCGCCAGCTCCCAAAGACCGGTACAGGGGTACAATGAGCAGTTCTTC | CASSQRPVQGYNEQFF | 16 | . | TRBJ2-1 | TRBV4-1 | TRBD1
TGTGCCTGGAGTTTCAGGGGCGCGTCTTATGGCTACACCTTC | CAWSFRGASYGYTF | 14 | . | TRBJ1-2 | TRBV30 | .
TGTGCCAGCAGCTTGCGATCAACTAATGAAAAACTGTTTTTT | CASSLRSTNEKLFF | 14 | . | TRBJ1-4 | TRBV5-6 | .
TGTGCCAGCAGGGACAGGGGGCTTGGCTACACCTTC | CASRDRGLGYTF | 12 | . | TRBJ1-2 | TRBV28 | TRBD1
TGTGCCACCTCAGGGCCGGGCGAGCAGTACTTC | CATSGPGEQYF | 11 | once | TRBJ2-7 | TRBV27 | .
TGTGCCAGCAGCGCATATGAGGAGACAGCTCATAATTCACCCCTCCACTTT | CASSAYEETAHNSPLHF | 17 | . | TRBJ1-6 | TRBV9 | .
TGTGCCAGCAAGGAGGCCACAGATACGCAGTATTTT | CASKEATDTQYF | 12 | . | TRBJ2-3 | TRBV28 | .
TGTGCCAGCAGTTTCACGGCAGGGACCTACGAGCAGTACTTC | CASSFTAGTYEQYF | 14 | . | TRBJ2-7 | TRBV28 | .
TGTGCCTGGAGTGTGGCAGACTCCTACGAGCAGTACTTC | CAWSVADSYEQYF | 13 | . | TRBJ2-7 | TRBV30 | .
TGTGCCAGCAGTTTCGGGACAGGGAAGTTCTTC | CASSFGTGKFF | 11 | . | TRBJ2-1 | TRBV27 | TRBD1
TGTGCCAGCAGTCCGACAGGGGTGGGCACTGAAGCTTTCTTT | CASSPTGVGTEAFF | 14 | . | TRBJ1-1 | TRBV6-5 | TRBD1
TGTGCCAGCAGAAGGGAGGACAGGCAAGAGACCCAGTACTTC | CASRREDRQETQYF | 14 | . | TRBJ2-5 | TRBV6-5 | .
TGTGCCAGCAGCCCAGCACAGGGTTCGGATACGCAGTATTTT | CASSPAQGSDTQYF | 14 | . | TRBJ2-3 | TRBV7-3 | .
TGCAGCGTTGAGGCCCGGTTTTATGGCTACACCTTC | CSVEARFYGYTF | 12 | . | TRBJ1-2 | TRBV29-1 | .
TGTGCCAGCAGCAGCCGGGGACTCCTACTCTACGAGCAGTACTTC | CASSSRGLLLYEQYF | 15 | . | TRBJ2-7 | TRBV28 | .
TGCGCCAGCAGCCAAGCGGGGGATCAAGAGACCCAGTACTTC | CASSQAGDQETQYF | 14 | . | TRBJ2-5 | TRBV4-1 | .
TGTGCCAGCACTTCGGGGGTCGGCACAGATACGCAGTATTTT | CASTSGVGTDTQYF | 14 | . | TRBJ2-3 | TRBV7-9 | .
TGTGCCAGCAGCGTAAGGGACTCGAGCTCCTACAATGAGCAGTTCTTC | CASSVRDSSSYNEQFF | 16 | . | TRBJ2-1 | TRBV9 | .
TGTGCCAGCAGCTCGTCGGGGGGCGAGATCTACGAGCAGTACTTC | CASSSSGGEIYEQYF | 15 | . | TRBJ2-7 | TRBV7-9 | .
TGTGCCAGCAGTTTATCCTCCGGGACACTTCACACTGAAGCTTTCTTT | CASSLSSGTLHTEAFF | 16 | . | TRBJ1-1 | TRBV6-5 | .
TGTGCCAGCAGCGGTGGGGGTGAGCAGTTCTTC | CASSGGGEQFF | 11 | . | TRBJ2-1 | TRBV6-4 | .
TGCGCCAGCACCCAGGGGGCGCAGGGCTACACCTTC | CASTQGAQGYTF | 12 | once | TRBJ1-2 | TRBV5-1 | TRBD1
TGTGCCAGCAGCTCCGGGACAGGGTCCTACGAGCAGTACTTC | CASSSGTGSYEQYF | 14 | . | TRBJ2-7 | TRBV2 | TRBD1
TGTGCCAGTAGTATCCCGGGACAGGGGGCAAAGGAGCAGTACTTC | CASSIPGQGAKEQYF | 15 | . | TRBJ2-7 | TRBV19 | TRBD1
TGTGCCAGCAGCTTAGGGGGTGCCCTATACAATGAGCAGTTCTTC | CASSLGGALYNEQFF | 15 | . | TRBJ2-1 | TRBV7-8 | .
TGTGCCAGCAGCCCCACAGCGGGAGAAGCTTTCTTT | CASSPTAGEAFF | 12 | . | TRBJ1-1 | TRBV7-8 | .
TGTGCCAGCAGCTTTACAGGGGCGGGAGGCTACACCTTC | CASSFTGAGGYTF | 13 | . | TRBJ1-2 | TRBV27 | TRBD1
TGCGCCAGCAGCCTCACAGTTATTAGCTCCTACAATGAGCAGTTCTTC | CASSLTVISSYNEQFF | 16 | . | TRBJ2-1 | TRBV4-1 | .
TGTGCCAGCTCACCGCCTACCGGATCCTACGAGCAGTACTTC | CASSPPTGSYEQYF | 14 | . | TRBJ2-7 | TRBV18 | .
TGTGCCAGCTCACCATTGACAGGGGACAATGAGCAGTTCTTC | CASSPLTGDNEQFF | 14 | . | TRBJ2-1 | TRBV18 | TRBD1
TGTGCCAGCAGTGACACCGCGAGTATGACAGAAGTCATGAACACTGAAGCTTTCTTT | CASSDTASMTEVMNTEAFF | 19 | . | TRBJ1-1 | TRBV6-4 | .
TGTGCTAGTGGTTTGGGGACTAGCGGGAGGGCTTTATACAATGAGCAGTTCTTC | CASGLGTSGRALYNEQFF | 18 | . | TRBJ2-1 | TRBV12-5 | TRBD2
TGTGCCAGTAGTCCCCGAGGAGGGTGGAATGAGCAGTTCTTC | CASSPRGGWNEQFF | 14 | . | TRBJ2-1 | TRBV19 | .
TGTGCCAGCAGCTTAGGAGGCTCGGCGGAGACCCAGTACTTC | CASSLGGSAETQYF | 14 | . | TRBJ2-5 | TRBV7-6 | .
TGTGCCAGCAGCTTAGCGGGAGAGGCAGTCCCTGGAAACACCATATATTTT | CASSLAGEAVPGNTIYF | 17 | . | TRBJ1-3 | TRBV7-9 | .
TGTGCCAGCTCACCAGGAGGGACAGGGGATCCGAACGAGCAGTACTTC | CASSPGGTGDPNEQYF | 16 | . | TRBJ2-7 | TRBV18 | TRBD1
TGTGCCAGCAGTGACTCTCCTACCGACAGGGCCGCTTTCTTT | CASSDSPTDRAAFF | 14 | . | TRBJ1-1 | TRBV25-1 | TRBD1
TGTGCCAGCAGTCCCACGGGACAGGGGGCCTATGGCTACACCTTC | CASSPTGQGAYGYTF | 15 | . | TRBJ1-2 | TRBV25-1 | TRBD1
TGTGCCAGCAGCTTCTCACAGGGCTACGAGCAGTACTTC | CASSFSQGYEQYF | 13 | . | TRBJ2-7 | TRBV7-2 | .
TGTGCCAGCAGTCCAGCCGGGACAGTCCAAGAGACCCAGTACTTC | CASSPAGTVQETQYF | 15 | . | TRBJ2-5 | TRBV28 | TRBD1
TGTGCCAGCAGCTTAGCGCACGAGCAGTACTTC | CASSLAHEQYF | 11 | . | TRBJ2-7 | TRBV11-2 | .
TGCGCCAGCAGTGTGAGGGGGCGGGAATATGGCTACACCTTC | CASSVRGREYGYTF | 14 | . | TRBJ1-2 | TRBV10-1 | TRBD1
TGTGCCAGCAGTTTAAGATTGGGGTATGAGCAGTTCTTC | CASSLRLGYEQFF | 13 | . | TRBJ2-1 | TRBV27 | .